What follows are 4 T cell receptor beta chains derived from one specimen sequenced in a study of cytomegalovirus exposure and HLA in healthy donors (TCRdb year 2017). Library preparation employed the immunoSEQ multiplex PCR assay. For the multiplex PCR, a mixture combining 60 forward primers for TCR Vbeta segments and 13 reverse primers for TCR Jbeta segments was used. TCRdb carries this immuneACCESS record with in-frame sequences only. Its versions omit some clonotypes, under half of them owing to an unresolved V gene in the studies checked, with the rest unexplained. For this sample there are some 170,000 clones; more than 65% appear just once. The biggest ten clones account for approximately 1.8% of the sample. Sequencing was carried out using PBMCs. The origin of the receptors is a woman between 25 and 40 years old in good health and CMV-seronegative.

The chain uses TRBV6-5 and TRBJ2-7; 7 bases agree with TRBD1. The germline gives CDR1 MNHEY, CDR2 SVGAGI. This CDR3 is built from 12 residues. The ends lost 7 bases at V and 3 bases at J; junction bases unmatched: 3. The CDR3 DNA sequence: TGTGCCAGCAAAGGGGGCTTCTACGAGCAGTACTTC. This gives the protein CASKGGFYEQYF.

The chain recombines TRBV9 with TRBJ1-6; D uncertain. This CDR3 has 15 residues. V lost 2 bases, J lost 0 bases, and 6 bases lay in between. The germline CDR1 and CDR2 sequences are SGDLS and YYNGEE. CDR3 bases: TGTGCCAGCAGCGTCCACAGCTCCTATAATTCACCCCTCCACTTT. Residues: CASSVHSSYNSPLHF.

The chain couples TRBV28 to TRBJ2-7; 7 bases agree with TRBD1. The V and J ends lost 6 bases and 5 bases, in that order; junction bases with no gene match: 7. Germline CDR1 and CDR2: MDHEN and SYDVKM. The CDR3 length is 13 residues. CDR3 sequence: CASRTGSRDEQYF. The DNA of the CDR3 is TGTGCCAGCAGGACAGGGTCGAGAGACGAGCAGTACTTC.

The chain couples TRBV5-5 to TRBJ1-2; 7 nucleotides line up with TRBD1. The ends lost 4 bases at V and 6 bases at J; junction bases unmatched: 12. The germline gives CDR1 SGHKS, CDR2 YYEKEE (reference sequence). This CDR3 region has 15 residues. The CDR3 bases are TGTGCCAGCAGCCGGCAGGCAGGGGGTAATAATGGCTACACCTTC. Its protein is CASSRQAGGNNGYTF. The full variable domain, in which reference TRBV5-5 and TRBJ1-2 provide the parts outside the CDR3, is DAGVTQSPTHLIKTRGQQVTLRCSPISGHKSVSWYQQVLGQGPQFIFQYYEKEERGRGNFPDRFSARQFPNYSSELNVNALLLGDSALYLCASSRQAGGNNGYTFGSGTRLTVV.